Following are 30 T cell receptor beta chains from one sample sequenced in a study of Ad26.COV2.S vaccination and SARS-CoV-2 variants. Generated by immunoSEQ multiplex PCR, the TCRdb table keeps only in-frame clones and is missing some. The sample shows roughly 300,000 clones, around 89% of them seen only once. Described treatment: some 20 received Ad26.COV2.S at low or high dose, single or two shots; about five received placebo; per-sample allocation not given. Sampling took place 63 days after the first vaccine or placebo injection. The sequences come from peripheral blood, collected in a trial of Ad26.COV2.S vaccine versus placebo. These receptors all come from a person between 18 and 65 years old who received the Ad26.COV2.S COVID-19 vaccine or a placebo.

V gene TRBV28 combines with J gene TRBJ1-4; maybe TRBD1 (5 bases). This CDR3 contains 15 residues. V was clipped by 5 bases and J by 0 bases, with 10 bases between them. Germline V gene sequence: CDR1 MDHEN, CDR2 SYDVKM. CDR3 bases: TGTGCCAGCAGTGGGGCGGTCGCAACTAATGAAAAACTGTTTTTT. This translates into CASSGAVATNEKLFF.

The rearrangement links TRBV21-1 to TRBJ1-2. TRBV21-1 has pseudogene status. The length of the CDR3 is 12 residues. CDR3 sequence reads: CASSKEVEMGTF. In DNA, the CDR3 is TGTGCCAGCAGCAAAGAAGTCGAAATGGGCACCTTC.

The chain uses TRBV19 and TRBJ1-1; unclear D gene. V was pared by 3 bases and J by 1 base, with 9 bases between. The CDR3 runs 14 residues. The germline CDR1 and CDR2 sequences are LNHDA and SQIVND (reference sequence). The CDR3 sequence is CASSMWQPNTEAFF. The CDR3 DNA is TGTGCCAGTAGTATGTGGCAGCCGAACACTGAAGCTTTCTTT.

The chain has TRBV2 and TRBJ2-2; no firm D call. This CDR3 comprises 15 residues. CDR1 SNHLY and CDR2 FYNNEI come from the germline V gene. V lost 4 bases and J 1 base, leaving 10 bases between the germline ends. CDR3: CASSVLRQNTGELFF. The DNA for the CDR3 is TGTGCCAGCAGTGTTTTGCGGCAGAACACCGGGGAGCTGTTTTTT.

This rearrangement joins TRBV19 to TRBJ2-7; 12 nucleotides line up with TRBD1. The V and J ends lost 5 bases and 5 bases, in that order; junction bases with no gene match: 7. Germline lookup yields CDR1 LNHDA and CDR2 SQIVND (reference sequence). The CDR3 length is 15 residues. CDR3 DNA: TGTGCCAGTAGTCCGGCGGGACAGGGGGCCAACGAGCAGTACTTC. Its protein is CASSPAGQGANEQYF.

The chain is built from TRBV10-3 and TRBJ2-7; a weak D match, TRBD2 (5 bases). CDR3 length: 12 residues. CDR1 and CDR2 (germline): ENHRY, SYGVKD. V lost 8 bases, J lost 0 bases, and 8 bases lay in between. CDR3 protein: CAISGSSYEQYF. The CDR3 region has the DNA TGTGCCATCTCGGGAAGCTCCTACGAGCAGTACTTC.

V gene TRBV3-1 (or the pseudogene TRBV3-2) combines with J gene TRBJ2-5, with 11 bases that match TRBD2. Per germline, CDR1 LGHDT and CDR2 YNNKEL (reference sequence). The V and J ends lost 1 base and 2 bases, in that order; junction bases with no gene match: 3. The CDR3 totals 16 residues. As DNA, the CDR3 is TGTGCCAGCAGCCAAGCTAGCGGGGGGTATCAAGAGACCCAGTACTTC. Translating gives CASSQASGGYQETQYF.

CDR3 protein: CASSRSRGPLSGNTIYF. Here the CDR3 DNA reads TGTGCCAGCAGCAGGAGCAGGGGCCCCCTCTCTGGAAACACCATATATTTT. The chain carries TRBV21-1 and TRBJ1-3; the D call of TRBD1 is as the table states it, not checked on the DNA. TRBV21-1 is classified as a pseudogene. This CDR3 is built from 17 residues.

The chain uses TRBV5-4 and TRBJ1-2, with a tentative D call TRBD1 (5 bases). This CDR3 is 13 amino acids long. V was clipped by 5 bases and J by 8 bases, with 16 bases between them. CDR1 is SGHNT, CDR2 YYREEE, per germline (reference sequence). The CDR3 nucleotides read TGTGCCAGCAGTCAGAAGGGGAAAAAGGGCTACACCTTC. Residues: CASSQKGKKGYTF.

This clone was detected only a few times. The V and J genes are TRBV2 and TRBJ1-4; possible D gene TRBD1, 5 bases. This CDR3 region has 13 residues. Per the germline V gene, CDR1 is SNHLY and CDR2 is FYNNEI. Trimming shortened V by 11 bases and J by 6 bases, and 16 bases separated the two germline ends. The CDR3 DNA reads TGTGCCGGGGTCCGGGGGGTTCATGAAAAACTGTTTTTT. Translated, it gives CAGVRGVHEKLFF.

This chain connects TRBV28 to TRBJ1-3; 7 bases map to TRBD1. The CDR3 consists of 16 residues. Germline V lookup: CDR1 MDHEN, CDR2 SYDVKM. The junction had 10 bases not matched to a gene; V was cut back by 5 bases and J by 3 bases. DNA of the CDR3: TGTGCCAGCAGTGTCACCGGGACAGATTTTGGAAACACCATATATTTT. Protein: CASSVTGTDFGNTIYF.

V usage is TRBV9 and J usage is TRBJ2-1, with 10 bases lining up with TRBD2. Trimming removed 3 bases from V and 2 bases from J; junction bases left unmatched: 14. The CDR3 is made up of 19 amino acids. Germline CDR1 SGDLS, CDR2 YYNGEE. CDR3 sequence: CASSAESSGGLTAYNEQFF. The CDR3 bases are TGTGCCAGCAGCGCAGAAAGTAGCGGGGGGCTTACCGCCTACAATGAGCAGTTCTTC. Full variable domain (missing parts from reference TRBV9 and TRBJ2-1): DSGVTQTPKHLITATGQRVTLRCSPRSGDLSVYWYQQSLDQGLQFLIQYYNGEERAKGNILERFSAQQFPDLHSELNLSSLELGDSALYFCASSAESSGGLTAYNEQFFGPGTRLTVL.

The CDR3 DNA is TGTGCCAGTAGTATCTCAGCGGGGGCCAACCATGAGCAGTTCTTC. This encodes CASSISAGANHEQFF. The chain is built from TRBV19 and TRBJ2-1; TRBD2 matches at 8 bases. The V gene end was trimmed by 3 bases and the J gene end by 8 bases; junction bases not matched to a gene: 9. Germline CDR1 reads LNHDA; CDR2 reads SQIVND (reference sequence). The CDR3 is 15 residues long.

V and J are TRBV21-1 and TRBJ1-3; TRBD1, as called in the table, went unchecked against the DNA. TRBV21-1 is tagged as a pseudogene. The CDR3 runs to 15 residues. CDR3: CASSLDSSSGNTIYF. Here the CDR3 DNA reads TGTGCCAGCAGCCTGGACAGCAGCTCTGGAAACACCATATATTTT.

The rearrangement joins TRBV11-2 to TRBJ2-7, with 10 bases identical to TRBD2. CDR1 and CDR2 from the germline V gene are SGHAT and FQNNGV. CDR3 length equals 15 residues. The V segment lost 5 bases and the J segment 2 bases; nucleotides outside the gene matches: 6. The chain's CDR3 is CASSPKGLAPYEQYF. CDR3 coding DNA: TGTGCCAGCAGCCCCAAGGGACTAGCGCCCTACGAGCAGTACTTC.

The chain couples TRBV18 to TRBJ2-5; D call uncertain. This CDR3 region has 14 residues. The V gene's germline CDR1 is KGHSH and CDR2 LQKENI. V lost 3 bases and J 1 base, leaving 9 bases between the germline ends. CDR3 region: CASSPRGLQETQYF. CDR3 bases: TGTGCCAGCTCACCTCGAGGCCTCCAAGAGACCCAGTACTTC.

The CDR3 DNA follows: TGTGCCAGCAGCCAGAGGACTCTGCAGCCCCAGCATTTT. Encoded protein: CASSQRTLQPQHF. The V and J genes are TRBV6-2 or TRBV6-3 and TRBJ1-5; D is uncertain. Germline values: CDR1 MNHEY, CDR2 SVGEGT. Trimming shortened V by 6 bases and J by 7 bases, and 13 bases separated the two germline ends. CDR3 length equals 13 residues.

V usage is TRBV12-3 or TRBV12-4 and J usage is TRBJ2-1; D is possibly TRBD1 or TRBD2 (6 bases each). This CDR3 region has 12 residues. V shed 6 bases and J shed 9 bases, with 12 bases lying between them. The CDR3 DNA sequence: TGTGCCAGCAGCCTACCGGGGGCTGAGCAGTTCTTC. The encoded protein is CASSLPGAEQFF.

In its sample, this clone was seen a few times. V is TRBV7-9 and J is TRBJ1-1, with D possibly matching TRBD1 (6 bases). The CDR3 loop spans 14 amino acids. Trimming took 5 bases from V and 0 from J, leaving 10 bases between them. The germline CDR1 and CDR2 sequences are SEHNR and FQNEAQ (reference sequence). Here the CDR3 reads CASSKGQVNTEAFF. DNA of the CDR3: TGTGCCAGCAGCAAGGGACAAGTGAACACTGAAGCTTTCTTT.

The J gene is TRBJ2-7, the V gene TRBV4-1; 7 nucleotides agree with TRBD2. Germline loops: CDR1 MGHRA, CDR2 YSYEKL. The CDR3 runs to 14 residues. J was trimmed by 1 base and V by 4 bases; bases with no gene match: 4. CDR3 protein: CASSLGLGSYEQYF. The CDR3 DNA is TGCGCCAGCAGCCTTGGACTAGGTTCCTACGAGCAGTACTTC.

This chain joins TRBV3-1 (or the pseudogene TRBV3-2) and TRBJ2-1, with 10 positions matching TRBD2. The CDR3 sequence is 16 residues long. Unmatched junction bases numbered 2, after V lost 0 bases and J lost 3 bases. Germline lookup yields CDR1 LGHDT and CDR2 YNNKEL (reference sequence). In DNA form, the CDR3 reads TGTGCCAGCAGCCAAGAAAGCGGGGGGGACTACAATGAGCAGTTCTTC. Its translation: CASSQESGGDYNEQFF.

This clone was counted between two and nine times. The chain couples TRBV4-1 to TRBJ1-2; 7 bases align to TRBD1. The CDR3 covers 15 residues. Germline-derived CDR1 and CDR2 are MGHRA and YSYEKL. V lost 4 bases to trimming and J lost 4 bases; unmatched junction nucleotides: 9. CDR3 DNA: TGCGCCAGCAGCCGACCGGGACAGAACATCTATGGCTACACCTTC. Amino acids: CASSRPGQNIYGYTF.

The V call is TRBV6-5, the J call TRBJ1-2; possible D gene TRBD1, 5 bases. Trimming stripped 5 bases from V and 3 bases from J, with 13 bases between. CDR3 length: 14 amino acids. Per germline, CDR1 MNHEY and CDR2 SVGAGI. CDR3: CASSPWGTDYGYTF. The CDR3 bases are TGTGCCAGCAGTCCATGGGGCACGGACTATGGCTACACCTTC.

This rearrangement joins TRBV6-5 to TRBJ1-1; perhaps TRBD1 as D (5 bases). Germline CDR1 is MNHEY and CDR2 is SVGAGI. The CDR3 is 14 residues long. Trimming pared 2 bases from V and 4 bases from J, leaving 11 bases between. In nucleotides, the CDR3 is TGTGCCAGCAGTTACAGGGGAAAGGGCACTGAAGCTTTCTTT. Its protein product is CASSYRGKGTEAFF.

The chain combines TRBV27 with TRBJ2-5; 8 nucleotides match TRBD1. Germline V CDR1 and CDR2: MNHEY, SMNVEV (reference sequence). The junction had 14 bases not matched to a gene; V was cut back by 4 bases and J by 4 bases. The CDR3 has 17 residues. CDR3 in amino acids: CASSSLGVTGVGETQYF. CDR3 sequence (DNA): TGTGCCAGCAGTTCCTTGGGGGTGACAGGGGTAGGAGAGACCCAGTACTTC.

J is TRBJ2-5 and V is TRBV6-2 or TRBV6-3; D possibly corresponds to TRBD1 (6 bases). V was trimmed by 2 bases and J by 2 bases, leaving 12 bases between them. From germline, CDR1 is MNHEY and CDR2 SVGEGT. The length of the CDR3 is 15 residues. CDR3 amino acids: CASSYGGTHQETQYF. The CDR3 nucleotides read TGTGCCAGCAGTTACGGGGGCACCCATCAAGAGACCCAGTACTTC.

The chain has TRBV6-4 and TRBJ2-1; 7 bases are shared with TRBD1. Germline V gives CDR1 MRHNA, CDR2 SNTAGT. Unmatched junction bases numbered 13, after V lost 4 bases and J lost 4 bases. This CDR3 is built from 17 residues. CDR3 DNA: TGTGCCAGCAGTGTTCACCCCATCGGGACAGCATACAATGAGCAGTTCTTC. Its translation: CASSVHPIGTAYNEQFF.

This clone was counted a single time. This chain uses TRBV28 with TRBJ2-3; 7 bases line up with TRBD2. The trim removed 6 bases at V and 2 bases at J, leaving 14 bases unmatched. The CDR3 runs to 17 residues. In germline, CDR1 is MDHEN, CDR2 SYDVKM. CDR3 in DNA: TGTGCCAGCAGCTCCGGGAGGCTAGCCATATCCACAGATACGCAGTATTTT. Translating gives CASSSGRLAISTDTQYF.

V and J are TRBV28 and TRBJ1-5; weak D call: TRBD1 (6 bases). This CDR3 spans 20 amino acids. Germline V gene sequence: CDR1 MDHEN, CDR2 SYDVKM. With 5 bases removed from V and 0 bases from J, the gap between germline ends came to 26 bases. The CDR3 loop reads CASSPLRQGKTDYSNQPQHF. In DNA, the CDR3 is TGTGCCAGCAGTCCCTTGAGGCAGGGGAAGACGGATTATAGCAATCAGCCCCAGCATTTT.

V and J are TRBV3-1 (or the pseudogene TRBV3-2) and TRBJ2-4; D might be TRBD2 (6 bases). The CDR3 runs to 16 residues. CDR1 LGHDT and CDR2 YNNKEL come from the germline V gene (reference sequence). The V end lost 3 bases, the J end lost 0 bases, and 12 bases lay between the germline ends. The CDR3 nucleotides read TGTGCCAGCAGCCAGTTAGCGGAGCGAGCCAAAAACATTCAGTACTTC. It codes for CASSQLAERAKNIQYF.